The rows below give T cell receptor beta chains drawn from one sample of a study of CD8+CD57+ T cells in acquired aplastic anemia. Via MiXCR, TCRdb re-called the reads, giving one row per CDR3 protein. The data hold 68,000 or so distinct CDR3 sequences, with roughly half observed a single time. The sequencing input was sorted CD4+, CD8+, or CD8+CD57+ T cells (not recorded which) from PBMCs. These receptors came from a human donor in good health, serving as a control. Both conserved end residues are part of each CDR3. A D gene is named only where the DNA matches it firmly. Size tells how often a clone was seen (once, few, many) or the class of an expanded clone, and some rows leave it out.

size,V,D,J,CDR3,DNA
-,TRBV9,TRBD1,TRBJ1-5,CASSVRTGQGGQPQHF,TGTGCCAGCAGCGTCCGAACGGGACAGGGCGGGCAGCCCCAGCATTTT
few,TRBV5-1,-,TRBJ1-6,CATKQKTDRLGSHSPLHF,TGCGCCACCAAGCAAAAAACTGACAGACTGGGGTCCCATTCACCCCTCCACTTT
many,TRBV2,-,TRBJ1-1,CASSLSRLNTEAFF,TGTGCCAGCAGCCTGTCCCGCCTGAACACTGAAGCTTTCTTT
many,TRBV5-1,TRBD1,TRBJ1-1,CASSLDQGAISMNTEAFF,TGCGCCAGCAGCTTGGACCAGGGGGCCATCTCTATGAACACTGAAGCTTTCTTT
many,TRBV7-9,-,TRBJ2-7,CASSLGGLLYEQYF,TGTGCCAGCAGCTTAGGTGGTCTCCTCTACGAGCAGTACTTC
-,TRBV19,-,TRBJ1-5,CASRDLRQPQHF,TGTGCCAGTAGGGATTTACGGCAGCCCCAGCATTTT
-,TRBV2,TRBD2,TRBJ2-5,CASSGLAGGETQYF,TGTGCCAGCAGTGGACTAGCGGGGGGGGAGACCCAGTACTTC
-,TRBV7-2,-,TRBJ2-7,CASSANQGYEQYF,TGTGCCAGCAGTGCCAACCAGGGTTACGAGCAGTACTTC
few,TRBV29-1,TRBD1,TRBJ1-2,CSVEDQDRVYGYTF,TGCAGCGTTGAAGATCAGGACAGGGTCTATGGCTACACCTTC
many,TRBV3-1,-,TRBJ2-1,CASSQEERGISYNEQFF,TGTGCCAGCAGCCAAGAAGAGCGCGGGATCTCCTACAATGAGCAGTTCTTC
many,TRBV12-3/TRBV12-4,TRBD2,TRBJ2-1,CASSLLLSGNYNEQFF,TGTGCCAGCAGTTTACTTCTGAGCGGGAACTACAATGAGCAGTTCTTC
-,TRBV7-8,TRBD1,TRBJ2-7,CASSLGDRPSYEQYF,TGTGCCAGCAGCTTAGGGGACAGGCCTTCCTACGAGCAGTACTTC
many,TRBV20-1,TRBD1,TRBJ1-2,CSARGTGILPTF,TGCAGTGCTAGGGGGACAGGGATTCTTCCCACCTTC
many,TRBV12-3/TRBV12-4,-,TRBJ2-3,CASSFKGKDTQYF,TGTGCCAGCAGTTTCAAAGGGAAAGATACGCAGTATTTT
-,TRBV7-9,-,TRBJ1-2,CASSFAGEGYTF,TGTGCCAGCAGCTTTGCGGGGGAAGGCTACACCTTC
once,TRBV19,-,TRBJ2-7,CASSISGGPYEQYF,TGTGCCAGTAGTATATCTGGGGGCCCGTACGAGCAGTACTTC
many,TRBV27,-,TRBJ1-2,CASSSVRGGYTF,TGTGCCAGCAGCTCGGTTAGGGGTGGCTACACCTTC
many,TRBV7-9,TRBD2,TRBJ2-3,CASSLVYRGVLGTQYF,TGTGCCAGCAGCTTAGTGTACCGGGGGGTCCTGGGTACGCAGTATTTT
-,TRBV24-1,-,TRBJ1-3,CGPSDSADSGNTIYF,TGTGGCCCCAGTGACTCGGCCGACTCTGGAAACACCATATATTTT
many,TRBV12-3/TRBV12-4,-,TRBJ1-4,CASSMGLRGNEKLFF,TGTGCCAGCAGTATGGGTCTTAGGGGAAATGAAAAACTGTTTTTT
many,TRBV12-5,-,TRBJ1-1,CASGSWGGMNTEAFF,TGTGCTAGTGGTTCCTGGGGAGGGATGAACACTGAAGCTTTCTTT
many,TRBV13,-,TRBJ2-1,CASSSPGTGDNEQFF,TGTGCCAGCAGCTCCCCCGGGACGGGAGACAATGAGCAGTTCTTC
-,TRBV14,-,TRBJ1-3,CASSRSGTESGNTIYF,TGTGCCAGCAGCCGTTCCGGGACCGAGTCTGGAAACACCATATATTTT
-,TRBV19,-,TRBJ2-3,CASSIGGALDTQYF,TGTGCCAGTAGTATAGGAGGGGCTCTAGATACGCAGTATTTT
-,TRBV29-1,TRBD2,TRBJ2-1,CSVRPGTRRYNEQFF,TGCAGCGTTAGACCCGGGACTAGAAGGTACAATGAGCAGTTCTTC
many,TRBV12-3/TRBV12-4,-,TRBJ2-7,CASSFDWELGYEQYF,TGTGCCAGCAGTTTTGACTGGGAGCTTGGGTACGAGCAGTACTTC
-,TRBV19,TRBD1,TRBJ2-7,CASRDGQGPTYEQYF,TGTGCCAGTAGAGACGGACAGGGTCCAACCTACGAGCAGTACTTC
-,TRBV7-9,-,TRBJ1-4,CASSSPGPSNEKLFF,TGTGCCAGCAGCTCGCCGGGACCAAGTAATGAAAAACTGTTTTTT
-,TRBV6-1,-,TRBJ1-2,CASSERRTSRYGYTF,TGTGCCAGCAGTGAGAGACGGACGAGTCGATATGGCTACACCTTC
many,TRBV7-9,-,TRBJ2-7,CASSLVHIGNEQYF,TGTGCCAGCAGCTTAGTACATATCGGGAACGAGCAGTACTTC
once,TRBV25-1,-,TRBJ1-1,CASSEWGLNTEACF,TGTGCCAGCAGTGAGTGGGGGCTGAACACTGAGGCTTGCTTT
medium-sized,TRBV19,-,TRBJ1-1,CASREGTVTEAFF,TGTGCCTCCAGAGAGGGTACGGTAACTGAAGCTTTCTTT
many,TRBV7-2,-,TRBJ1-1,CASSLIAADTEAFF,TGTGCCAGCAGCTTAATAGCGGCGGACACTGAAGCTTTCTTT
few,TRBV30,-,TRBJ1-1,CAWSGPNRAFF,TGTGCCTGGAGTGGGCCTAACCGAGCTTTCTTT
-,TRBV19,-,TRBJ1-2,CASSGSGKANYGYTF,TGTGCCAGTAGTGGCTCAGGGAAAGCTAACTATGGCTACACCTTC
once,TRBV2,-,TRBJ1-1,CASSSGETEAFF,TGTGCCAGCAGTTCAGGGGAGACTGAAGCTTTCTTT
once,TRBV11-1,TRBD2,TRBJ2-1,CASSLGGLAGHNEQFF,TGTGCCAGCAGCTTAGGGGGACTAGCGGGGCACAATGAGCAGTTCTTC
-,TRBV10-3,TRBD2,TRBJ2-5,CAISGGLAGGETQYF,TGTGCCATCAGTGGGGGACTAGCGGGGGGAGAGACCCAGTACTTC
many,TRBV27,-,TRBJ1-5,CASGPGINNQPQHF,TGTGCCTCCGGGCCAGGGATTAACAATCAGCCCCAGCATTTT
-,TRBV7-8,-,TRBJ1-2,CASSLVVQGWGYTF,TGTGCCAGCAGCTTAGTAGTACAGGGTTGGGGCTACACCTTC
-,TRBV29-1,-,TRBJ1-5,CSAAIGQMGQPQHF,TGCAGCGCCGCCATCGGACAGATGGGTCAGCCCCAGCATTTT
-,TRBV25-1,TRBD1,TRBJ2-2,CASRHRGRRTGELFF,TGTGCCAGCAGACACAGGGGGCGGCGAACCGGGGAGCTGTTTTTT
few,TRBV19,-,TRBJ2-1,CASSIGDSPSSF,TGTGCCAGTAGTATTGGAGACAGCCCCTCTTCCTTC
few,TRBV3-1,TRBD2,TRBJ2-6,CASSHGLATGANVLTF,TGTGCCAGCAGCCACGGACTAGCTACTGGGGCCAACGTCCTGACTTTC
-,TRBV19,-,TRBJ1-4,CASSIGVNEKLFF,TGTGCCAGTAGTATAGGTGTTAATGAAAAACTGTTTTTT
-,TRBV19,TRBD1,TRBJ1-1,CASSSEDRGSGTEASF,TGTGCTAGTAGTTCCGAAGACAGGGGATCCGGCACTGAAGCTTCCTTT
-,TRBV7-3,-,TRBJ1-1,CASRPTGSVTEAFF,TGCGCCAGCAGACCAACAGGTTCTGTCACTGAAGCTTTCTTT
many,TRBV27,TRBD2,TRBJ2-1,CATRTSGYNEQFF,TGTGCCACCCGTACTAGCGGTTACAATGAGCAGTTCTTC
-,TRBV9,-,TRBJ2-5,CASSVRVEETQYF,TGTGCCAGCAGCGTCCGGGTGGAAGAGACCCAGTACTTC
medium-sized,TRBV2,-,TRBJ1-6,CASSEDSYNSPLHF,TGTGCCAGCAGTGAGGACAGCTATAATTCACCCCTCCACTTT
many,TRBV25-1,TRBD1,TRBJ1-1,CASAITGGETEAFF,TGTGCCAGCGCGATCACAGGGGGCGAGACTGAAGCTTTCTTT
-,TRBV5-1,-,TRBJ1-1,CASSLSLPAGAFF,TGCGCCAGCAGCTTGAGTCTACCGGCTGGGGCTTTCTTT
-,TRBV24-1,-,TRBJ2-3,CATSDPGLVTDTQYF,TGTGCCACCAGTGATCCGGGACTGGTAACAGATACGCAGTATTTT
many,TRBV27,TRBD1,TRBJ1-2,CASSARPGTGDGYTF,TGTGCCAGCAGTGCTCGTCCCGGGACAGGGGACGGCTACACCTTC
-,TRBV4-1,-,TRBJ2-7,CASSQGSGEQYF,TGCGCCAGCAGCCAAGGGTCGGGGGAGCAGTACTTC
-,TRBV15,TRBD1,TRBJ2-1,CATSGQGPYNGQFF,TGTGCCACCAGCGGACAGGGGCCCTACAATGGGCAGTTCTTC
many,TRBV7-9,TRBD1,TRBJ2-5,CASSLISGQVYQETQYF,TGTGCCAGCAGCTTAATTTCCGGACAGGTGTACCAAGAGACCCAGTACTTC
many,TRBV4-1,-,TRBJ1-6,CASSPGPASSYNSPLHF,TGCGCCAGCAGCCCCGGGCCGGCGAGCTCCTATAATTCACCCCTCCACTTT
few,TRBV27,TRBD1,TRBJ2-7,CASSLSLTGISHEQYF,TGTGCCAGCAGTTTATCCCTGACAGGGATATCCCACGAGCAGTACTTC